One sample yielded the 32 T cell receptor beta chains listed below, sequenced in a study of blood T cell repertoires in COVID-19. Measured with immunoSEQ multiplex PCR; TCRdb has only the in-frame clones, and not every one. The sample yields roughly 570,000 clones, 70% to 90% seen once. Sequencing was carried out using peripheral blood. The receptors shown here come from a woman aged 50 to 60 with COVID-19, enrolled during active disease.

The rearrangement links TRBV20-1 to TRBJ1-2; D possibly corresponds to TRBD1 (5 bases). Germline V CDR1 and CDR2: DFQATT, SNEGSKA (reference sequence). This CDR3 spans 17 amino acids. The V and J ends lost 3 bases and 3 bases respectively, with 23 bases between them. The CDR3 DNA follows: TGCAGTGCTAGTTATTTTGGTTTGACAGCCGGATACTATGGCTACACCTTC. Its translation is CSASYFGLTAGYYGYTF.

This chain uses TRBV6-6 with TRBJ2-3; 11 positions agree with TRBD2. Trimming took 5 bases from V and 4 from J; bases not matched to a gene: 17. The CDR3 is made up of 19 amino acids. CDR1 and CDR2 from the germline V gene are MNHNY and SVGAGI (reference sequence). CDR3: CASSPFTSGGPTRADTQYF. The CDR3 bases are TGTGCCAGCAGTCCCTTCACTAGCGGGGGCCCCACTCGCGCAGATACGCAGTATTTT.

V is TRBV9 and J is TRBJ2-7; 8 nucleotides line up with TRBD1. The CDR3 has 16 amino acids. V was pared by 0 bases and J by 3 bases, with 8 bases of the junction left unmatched. Germline CDR1 reads SGDLS; CDR2 reads YYNGEE. CDR3 in amino acids: CASSVDGTGGFYEQYF. In nucleotides, the CDR3 is TGTGCCAGCAGCGTAGATGGGACAGGTGGTTTCTACGAGCAGTACTTC.

The J gene is TRBJ2-5, the V gene TRBV2; D ambiguous. The CDR3 is made up of 15 amino acids. CDR1 is SNHLY, CDR2 FYNNEI, per germline. V lost 4 bases and J 3 bases, leaving 15 bases between the germline ends. DNA for the CDR3: TGTGCCAGCAGTGCCGATCCCGCCCTAAAAGAGACCCAGTACTTC. Translation: CASSADPALKETQYF.

The chain combines TRBV2 with TRBJ2-6, with TRBD1 matching over 7 bases. This CDR3 is 17 amino acids long. V dropped 6 bases and J dropped 0; count of bases not matched to a gene: 8. Germline lookup yields CDR1 SNHLY and CDR2 FYNNEI. CDR3 sequence reads: CASRRTGPTSGANVLTF. DNA for the CDR3: TGTGCCAGCAGACGGACAGGTCCCACCTCTGGGGCCAACGTCCTGACTTTC.

This clone occurred once. V gene TRBV18 combines with J gene TRBJ1-1; D is ambiguous. Trimming pared 3 bases from V and 7 bases from J, leaving 9 bases between. The CDR3 consists of 12 residues. Per the germline V gene, CDR1 is KGHSH and CDR2 is LQKENI. The CDR3 protein is CASSPIVDEAFF. Here the CDR3 DNA reads TGTGCCAGCTCACCGATAGTCGATGAAGCTTTCTTT.

The rearrangement joins TRBV5-5 to TRBJ2-7, with D perhaps matching TRBD1 (6 bases). V dropped 1 base and J dropped 1 base, with 9 bases sitting between them. CDR3 length equals 14 residues. Per germline, CDR1 SGHKS and CDR2 YYEKEE (reference sequence). CDR3 loop: CASSLRQGSYEQYF. CDR3 bases: TGTGCCAGCAGCTTGAGGCAGGGGTCCTACGAGCAGTACTTC. The full variable domain, rest sourced from reference TRBV5-5 and TRBJ2-7, is DAGVTQSPTHLIKTRGQQVTLRCSPISGHKSVSWYQQVLGQGPQFIFQYYEKEERGRGNFPDRFSARQFPNYSSELNVNALLLGDSALYLCASSLRQGSYEQYFGPGTRLTVT.

The chain couples TRBV27 to TRBJ2-7, with TRBD1 identical over 7 bases. Germline lookup yields CDR1 MNHEY and CDR2 SMNVEV (reference sequence). Losses at the gene ends were 5 bases for V and 0 bases for J; bases not matched to a gene: 10. The CDR3 contains 16 residues. DNA for the CDR3: TGTGCCAGCAGTCAACGAGGGGGCCCACTCTCCTACGAGCAGTACTTC. Protein sequence: CASSQRGGPLSYEQYF.

The V call is TRBV30, the J call TRBJ2-2, with 7 nucleotides matching TRBD2. The CDR3 covers 14 residues. CDR1 and CDR2 from the germline V gene are GTSNPN and SVGIG (reference sequence). With V trimmed by 5 bases and J by 0 bases, 3 bases remained unmatched. The CDR3 sequence is CAWGEGTNTGELFF. The CDR3 DNA reads TGTGCCTGGGGGGAGGGGACGAACACCGGGGAGCTGTTTTTT. Looking up the rest from reference TRBV30 and TRBJ2-2 gives the full variable domain: SQTIHQWPATLVQPVGSPLSLECTVEGTSNPNLYWYRQAAGRGLQLLFYSVGIGQISSEVPQNLSASRPQDRQFILSSKKLLLSDSGFYLCAWGEGTNTGELFFGEGSRLTVL.

This rearrangement joins TRBV27 to TRBJ2-5; a possible D gene is TRBD2 (6 bases). Trimming shortened V by 2 bases and J by 1 base, and 11 bases separated the two germline ends. The CDR3 has 15 amino acids. Germline values: CDR1 MNHEY, CDR2 SMNVEV (reference sequence). The chain's CDR3 is CASSLTSTGQETQYF. The CDR3, as DNA: TGTGCCAGCAGTTTAACTAGCACGGGCCAAGAGACCCAGTACTTC.

This clone was found once. The CDR3 loop is CASSPRESQPQHF. DNA of the CDR3: TGTGCCAGCTCACCGAGGGAAAGTCAGCCCCAGCATTTT. V usage is TRBV18 and J usage is TRBJ1-5; D unclear. The CDR3 covers 13 residues. Germline CDR1 and CDR2: KGHSH and LQKENI. V was clipped by 3 bases and J by 6 bases, with 9 bases between them.

The J gene is TRBJ1-1, the V gene TRBV10-2; possibly TRBD1 for D (6 bases). V was pared by 8 bases and J by 2 bases, with 12 bases between. Germline V lookup: CDR1 WSHSY, CDR2 SAAADI. The CDR3 contains 13 residues. CDR3 nucleotide sequence: TGCGCCAGCTCCGACAGGCCTAACACTGAAGCTTTCTTT. Translated, it gives CASSDRPNTEAFF.

The rearrangement uses TRBV3-1 (or the pseudogene TRBV3-2) and TRBJ2-1, with D perhaps matching TRBD1 (7 bases). Germline CDR1 and CDR2: LGHDT and YNNKEL (reference sequence). This CDR3 is built from 12 residues. The V end was cut by 5 bases, the J end by 10 bases, with 12 bases between. The CDR3 sequence is CASSKGAGEQFF. CDR3 nucleotides: TGTGCCAGCAGCAAGGGGGCGGGGGAGCAGTTCTTC.

The chain employs TRBV19 and TRBJ2-3, with 9 bases identical to TRBD1. CDR1 and CDR2 from the germline V gene are LNHDA and SQIVND (reference sequence). The CDR3 consists of 15 residues. V was clipped by 5 bases and J by 2 bases; unmatched bases: 5. The CDR3 here is CASSADRGNTDTQYF. The CDR3 nucleotides are TGTGCCAGTAGTGCGGACAGGGGCAACACAGATACGCAGTATTTT.

The V call is TRBV5-5, the J call TRBJ1-3; D may be TRBD1 (6 bases). The CDR3 has 17 amino acids. Germline V gene data show CDR1 as SGHKS and CDR2 as YYEKEE (reference sequence). V gave up 3 bases and J gave up 0 bases, with 16 bases separating them. CDR3 sequence reads: CASSSQRDTLSGNTIYF. The CDR3 DNA is TGTGCCAGCAGCTCCCAGCGGGACACGCTCTCTGGAAACACCATATATTTT. The entire variable domain, with the rest obtained from reference TRBV5-5 and TRBJ1-3, is as follows: DAGVTQSPTHLIKTRGQQVTLRCSPISGHKSVSWYQQVLGQGPQFIFQYYEKEERGRGNFPDRFSARQFPNYSSELNVNALLLGDSALYLCASSSQRDTLSGNTIYFGEGSWLTVV.

CDR3 DNA sequence: TGCGCCAGCCCTTCTCAGCCCCGGACTGCCCCCTACGAGCAGTACTTC. This translates into CASPSQPRTAPYEQYF. The rearrangement uses TRBV5-1 and TRBJ2-7; D might be TRBD2 (5 bases). The V gene lost 7 bases and the J gene lost 2 bases, with 22 bases spanning the gap. Per germline, CDR1 SGHRS and CDR2 YFSETQ. This CDR3 is built from 16 residues.

This rearrangement joins TRBV9 to TRBJ1-2; the D gene is possibly TRBD1 (5 bases). V lost 3 bases, J lost 2 bases, and 14 bases lay in between. This CDR3 has 15 amino acids. Germline CDR1 SGDLS, CDR2 YYNGEE. As DNA, the CDR3 is TGTGCCAGCAGCGGGATAGGGGCGGCCAACTATGGCTACACCTTC. This gives the protein CASSGIGAANYGYTF.

The CDR3 DNA sequence: TGTGCCAGCAGCCAAGAATTTAAACTGGGGCGGCGAACGACCAAAAACATTCAGTACTTC. Its protein is CASSQEFKLGRRTTKNIQYF. The rearrangement links TRBV3-1 (or the pseudogene TRBV3-2) to TRBJ2-4; possible D gene TRBD1, 5 bases. CDR3 length equals 20 residues. Germline CDR1 and CDR2: LGHDT and YNNKEL (reference sequence). V gave up 0 bases and J gave up 2 bases, with 23 bases separating them.

This clone was seen just once. The chain is built from TRBV11-3 and TRBJ1-1, with D possibly being TRBD1 (6 bases). V lost 5 bases to trimming and J lost 3 bases, with 13 bases between them. CDR1 and CDR2 from the germline V gene are SGHNT and YENEEA. CDR3 length: 14 amino acids. The chain's CDR3 is CASSPRKGDTEAFF. The CDR3 DNA follows: TGTGCCAGCAGCCCCAGGAAGGGGGACACTGAAGCTTTCTTT. The whole variable domain, filled in from reference TRBV11-3 and TRBJ1-1, reads EAGVVQSPRYKIIEKKQPVAFWCNPISGHNTLYWYLQNLGQGPELLIRYENEEAVDDSQLPKDRFSAERLKGVDSTLKIQPAELGDSAVYLCASSPRKGDTEAFFGQGTRLTVV.

The CDR3 is CSVERVPYNEQFF. The DNA for the CDR3 is TGCAGCGTTGAGCGGGTCCCCTACAATGAGCAGTTCTTC. The chain recombines TRBV29-1 with TRBJ2-1, with D maybe TRBD2 (5 bases). The V end lost 3 bases, the J end lost 2 bases, and 8 bases lay between the germline ends. The CDR3 sequence is 13 residues long. Germline lookup yields CDR1 SQVTM and CDR2 ANQGSEA.

V gene TRBV5-1 combines with J gene TRBJ1-1; D gene ambiguous. Trimming removed 5 bases from V and 2 bases from J, with 19 bases in between. CDR1 and CDR2 from the germline V gene are SGHRS and YFSETQ. The CDR3 consists of 16 residues. The CDR3 here is CASSQSSQRINTEAFF. The DNA for the CDR3 is TGCGCCAGCAGTCAATCATCCCAGCGGATTAACACTGAAGCTTTCTTT.

This chain links TRBV7-3 with TRBJ2-1; 7 nucleotides line up with TRBD2. V trimming: 2 bases; J trimming: 5 bases; junction bases outside the gene matches: 6. The CDR3 length is 15 residues. Germline CDR1 SGHTA, CDR2 FQGTGA. The CDR3 loop reads CASSLLGLGDNEQFF. The CDR3 DNA reads TGTGCCAGCAGCTTATTAGGACTAGGAGACAATGAGCAGTTCTTC.

Details on this clone: At the DNA level, this CDR3 is encoded by other sequences in the same sample as well. This chain links TRBV3-1 (or the pseudogene TRBV3-2) with TRBJ2-3, with D unresolved. Looked up from germline, CDR1 is LGHDT and CDR2 is YNNKEL (reference sequence). V lost 0 bases and J 3 bases, leaving 4 bases between the germline ends. CDR3 length: 13 residues. CDR3 loop: CASSQDLTDTQYF. In DNA form, the CDR3 reads TGTGCCAGCAGCCAAGACCTAACAGATACGCAGTATTTT.

This clone turned up a few times. The chain recombines TRBV2 with TRBJ1-5; D remains unclear. CDR1 and CDR2 from the germline V gene are SNHLY and FYNNEI. Trimming took off 7 bases at V and 5 bases at J, with 9 bases between the two ends. The CDR3 consists of 12 residues. CDR3 loop: CASTDSDQPQHF. CDR3 in DNA: TGTGCCAGCACAGACTCGGATCAGCCCCAGCATTTT.

The chain employs TRBV5-6 and TRBJ2-7; tentatively, D is TRBD2 (6 bases). The CDR3 sequence is 14 residues long. Trimming cost V 4 bases and J 8 bases, with 19 bases left between them. Germline lookup yields CDR1 SGHDT and CDR2 YYEEEE. CDR3 coding DNA: TGTGCCAGCAGCGGAAGAGCGGGCCCCCATCAGCAGTACTTC. This sequence encodes CASSGRAGPHQQYF.

This chain connects TRBV11-1 to TRBJ2-1; 7 bases line up with TRBD1. This CDR3 is built from 14 residues. Looked up from germline, CDR1 is SGHAT and CDR2 is FQDESV (reference sequence). The J segment lost 2 bases and the V segment lost 6 bases, leaving 4 bases of the junction unmatched. The CDR3 loop is CASRGQITYNEQFF. DNA for the CDR3: TGTGCCAGCAGGGGACAGATTACCTACAATGAGCAGTTCTTC. The full variable domain, its missing parts supplied by reference TRBV11-1 and TRBJ2-1, is EAEVAQSPRYKITEKSQAVAFWCDPISGHATLYWYRQILGQGPELLVQFQDESVVDDSQLPKDRFSAERLKGVDSTLKIQPAELGDSAMYLCASRGQITYNEQFFGPGTRLTVL.

Regarding this clone: A read error may account for a junction end that differs from germline. The chain links TRBV20-1 to TRBJ1-1; D uncertain. This CDR3 region has 10 residues. Germline CDR1 reads DFQATT; CDR2 reads SNEGSKA (reference sequence). The CDR3 spells CSATTPPPLF. CDR3 bases: TGCAGTGCTACCACACCTCCCCCCCTCTTT.

The chain carries TRBV5-1 and TRBJ1-2; no firm D call. CDR3 length: 15 residues. Between the trimmed V and J ends, which lost 4 bases and 6 bases, there was a span of 19 bases. CDR1 is SGHRS, CDR2 YFSETQ, per germline. CDR3 DNA: TGCGCCAGCAGCCCGACTGGGCGGGCGGAAGATGGCTACACCTTC. Protein: CASSPTGRAEDGYTF.

The V call is TRBV28, the J call TRBJ1-6; TRBD1 matches at 9 bases. Germline-derived CDR1 and CDR2 are MDHEN and SYDVKM. V shed 7 bases and J 10 bases; nucleotides not matched to a gene: 11. There are 15 residues in the CDR3. CDR3: CASTITGTGSSPLHF. The CDR3 nucleotides are TGTGCCAGCACCATTACCGGGACAGGGAGCTCACCCCTCCACTTT.

This chain connects TRBV6-5 to TRBJ1-4; 8 positions agree with TRBD1. The V gene's germline CDR1 is MNHEY and CDR2 SVGAGI. The CDR3 runs 13 residues. V was pared by 8 bases and J by 6 bases, with 5 bases of the junction left unmatched. In DNA, the CDR3 is TGTGCCAGCGGGGACAGGACGTATGAAAAACTGTTTTTT. It encodes CASGDRTYEKLFF.

This chain uses TRBV25-1 with TRBJ1-6; 7 bases are shared with TRBD1. The CDR3 spans 14 residues. Germline values: CDR1 MGHDK, CDR2 SYGVNS. V lost 4 bases, J lost 6 bases, and 3 bases stayed unmatched. The chain's CDR3 is CASSGQGSNSPLHF. For the CDR3, the DNA is TGTGCCAGCAGTGGACAGGGTAGTAATTCACCCCTCCACTTT.

CDR3 DNA sequence: TGTGCCAGCGGCACTAGCGGGGGGACCACAGATACGCAGTATTTT. Translated, it gives CASGTSGGTTDTQYF. The chain employs TRBV7-9 and TRBJ2-3, with 12 bases fitting TRBD2. The CDR3 totals 15 residues. J lost 2 bases, V lost 8 bases, and 5 bases had no gene match. The V gene's germline CDR1 is SEHNR and CDR2 FQNEAQ (reference sequence).